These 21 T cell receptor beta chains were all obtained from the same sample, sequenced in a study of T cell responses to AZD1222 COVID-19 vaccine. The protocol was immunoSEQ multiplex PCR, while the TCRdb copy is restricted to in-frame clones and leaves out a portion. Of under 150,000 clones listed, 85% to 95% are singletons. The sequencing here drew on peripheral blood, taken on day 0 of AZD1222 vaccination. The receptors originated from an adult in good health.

CDR3 region: CAWRTPYNEQFF. CDR3 nucleotides: TGTGCCTGGAGGACCCCATACAATGAGCAGTTCTTC. V is TRBV30 and J is TRBJ2-1; D not certain. This CDR3 has 12 residues. Looked up from germline, CDR1 is GTSNPN and CDR2 is SVGIG (reference sequence). V was cut by 3 bases and J by 4 bases, with 7 bases left in between.

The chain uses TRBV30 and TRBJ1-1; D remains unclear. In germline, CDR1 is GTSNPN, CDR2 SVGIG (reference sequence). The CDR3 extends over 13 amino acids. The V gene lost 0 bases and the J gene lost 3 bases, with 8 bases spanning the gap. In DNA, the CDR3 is TGTGCCTGGAGTGTACGGGTCGACACTGAAGCTTTCTTT. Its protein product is CAWSVRVDTEAFF.

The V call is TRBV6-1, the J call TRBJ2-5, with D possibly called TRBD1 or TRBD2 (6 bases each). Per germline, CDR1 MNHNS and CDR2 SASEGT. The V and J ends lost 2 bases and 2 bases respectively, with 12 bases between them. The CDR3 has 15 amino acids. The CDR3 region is CASSEQGGRQETQYF. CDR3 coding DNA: TGTGCCAGCAGTGAACAAGGGGGGCGGCAAGAGACCCAGTACTTC.

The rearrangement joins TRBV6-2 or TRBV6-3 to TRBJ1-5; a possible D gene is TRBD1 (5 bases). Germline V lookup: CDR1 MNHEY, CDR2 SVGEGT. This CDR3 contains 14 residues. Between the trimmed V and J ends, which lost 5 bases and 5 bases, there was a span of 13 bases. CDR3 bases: TGTGCCAGCAGTCGCCTCCCGGGGGATCAGCCCCAGCATTTT. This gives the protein CASSRLPGDQPQHF.

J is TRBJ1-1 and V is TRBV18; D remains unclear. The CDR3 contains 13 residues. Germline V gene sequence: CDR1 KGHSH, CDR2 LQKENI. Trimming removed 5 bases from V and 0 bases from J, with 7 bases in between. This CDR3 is CASSYSMNTEAFF. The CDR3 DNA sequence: TGTGCCAGCTCATACAGCATGAACACTGAAGCTTTCTTT.

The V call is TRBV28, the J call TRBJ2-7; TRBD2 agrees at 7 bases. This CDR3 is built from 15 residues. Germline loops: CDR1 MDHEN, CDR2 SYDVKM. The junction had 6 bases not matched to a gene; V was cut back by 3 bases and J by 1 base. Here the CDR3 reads CASSFLASGSYEQYF. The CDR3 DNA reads TGTGCCAGCAGTTTTTTGGCTAGCGGTTCCTACGAGCAGTACTTC. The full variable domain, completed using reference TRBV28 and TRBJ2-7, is DVKVTQSSRYLVKRTGEKVFLECVQDMDHENMFWYRQDPGLGLRLIYFSYDVKMKEKGDIPEGYSVSREKKERFSLILESASTNQTSMYLCASSFLASGSYEQYFGPGTRLTVT.

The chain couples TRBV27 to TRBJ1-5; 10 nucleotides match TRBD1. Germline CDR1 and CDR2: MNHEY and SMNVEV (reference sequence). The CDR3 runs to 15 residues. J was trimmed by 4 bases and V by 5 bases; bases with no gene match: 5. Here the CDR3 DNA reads TGTGCCAGCAGTCCGACAGGGGGCAAGAATCAGCCCCAGCATTTT. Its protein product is CASSPTGGKNQPQHF.

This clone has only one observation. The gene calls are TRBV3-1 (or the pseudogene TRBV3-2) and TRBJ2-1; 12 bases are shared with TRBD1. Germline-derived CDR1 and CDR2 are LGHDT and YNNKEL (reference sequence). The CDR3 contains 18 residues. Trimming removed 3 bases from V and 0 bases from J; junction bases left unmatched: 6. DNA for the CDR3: TGTGCCAGCAGCCAGCGGGACAGGGGGCCCAACTCCTACAATGAGCAGTTCTTC. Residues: CASSQRDRGPNSYNEQFF.

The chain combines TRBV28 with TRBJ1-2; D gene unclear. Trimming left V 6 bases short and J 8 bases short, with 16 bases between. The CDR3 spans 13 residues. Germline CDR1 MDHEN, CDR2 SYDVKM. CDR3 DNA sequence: TGTGCCAGCAGCGCTGATTGGGCGGGAGGCTACACCTTC. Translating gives CASSADWAGGYTF.

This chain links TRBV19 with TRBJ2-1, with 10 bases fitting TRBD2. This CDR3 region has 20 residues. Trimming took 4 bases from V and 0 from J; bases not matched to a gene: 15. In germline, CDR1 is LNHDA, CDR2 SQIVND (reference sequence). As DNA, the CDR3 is TGTGCCAGTAGTAGTCAAACCGGGACTAGCGTTAAGAGCTCCTACAATGAGCAGTTCTTC. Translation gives CASSSQTGTSVKSSYNEQFF.

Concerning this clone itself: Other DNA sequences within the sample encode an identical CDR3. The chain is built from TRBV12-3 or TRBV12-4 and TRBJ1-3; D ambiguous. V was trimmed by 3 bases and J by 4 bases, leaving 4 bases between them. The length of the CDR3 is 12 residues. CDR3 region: CASSLTGNTIYF. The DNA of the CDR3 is TGTGCCAGCAGTTTGACCGGAAACACCATATATTTT.

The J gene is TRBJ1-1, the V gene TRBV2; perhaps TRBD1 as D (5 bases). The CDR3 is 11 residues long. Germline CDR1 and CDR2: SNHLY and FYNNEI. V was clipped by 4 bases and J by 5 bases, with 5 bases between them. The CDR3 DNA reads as TGTGCCAGCAGTGGGGGGACTGAAGCTTTCTTT. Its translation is CASSGGTEAFF.

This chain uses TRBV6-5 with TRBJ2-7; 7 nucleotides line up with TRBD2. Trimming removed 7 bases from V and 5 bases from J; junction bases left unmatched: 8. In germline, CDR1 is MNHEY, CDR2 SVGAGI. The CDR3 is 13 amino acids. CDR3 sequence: CASKLASIHEQYF. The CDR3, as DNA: TGTGCCAGCAAACTAGCGAGTATCCACGAGCAGTACTTC.

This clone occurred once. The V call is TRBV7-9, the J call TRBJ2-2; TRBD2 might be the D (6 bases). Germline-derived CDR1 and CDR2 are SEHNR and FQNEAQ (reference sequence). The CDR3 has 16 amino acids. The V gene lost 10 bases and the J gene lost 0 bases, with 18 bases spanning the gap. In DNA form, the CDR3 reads TGTGCCACCCCTCCCTGGAGGGGAGCGAACACCGGGGAGCTGTTTTTT. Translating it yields CATPPWRGANTGELFF. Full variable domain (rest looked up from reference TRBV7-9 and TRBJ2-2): DTGVSQNPRHKITKRGQNVTFRCDPISEHNRLYWYRQTLGQGPEFLTYFQNEAQLEKSRLLSDRFSAERPKGSFSTLEIQRTEQGDSAMYLCATPPWRGANTGELFFGEGSRLTVL.

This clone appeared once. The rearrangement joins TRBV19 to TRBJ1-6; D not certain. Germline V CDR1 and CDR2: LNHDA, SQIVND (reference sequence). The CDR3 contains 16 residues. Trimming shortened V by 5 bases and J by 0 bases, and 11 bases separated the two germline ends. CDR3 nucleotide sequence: TGTGCCAGTAGTGAGGAGATCCTCTCCTATAATTCACCCCTCCACTTT. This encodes CASSEEILSYNSPLHF.

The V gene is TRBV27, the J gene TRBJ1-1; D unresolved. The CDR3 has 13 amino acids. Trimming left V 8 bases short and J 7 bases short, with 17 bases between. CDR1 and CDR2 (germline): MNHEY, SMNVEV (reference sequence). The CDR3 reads CASGLVGKVEAFF. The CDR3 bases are TGTGCCAGCGGTCTTGTCGGCAAGGTTGAAGCTTTCTTT.

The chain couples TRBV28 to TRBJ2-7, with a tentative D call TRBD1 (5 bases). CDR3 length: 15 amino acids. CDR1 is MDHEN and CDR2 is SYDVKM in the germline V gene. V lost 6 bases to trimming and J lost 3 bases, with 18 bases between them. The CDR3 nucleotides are TGTGCCAGCAGACCCCCATTGGGGCAGGGCTACGAGCAGTACTTC. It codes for CASRPPLGQGYEQYF.

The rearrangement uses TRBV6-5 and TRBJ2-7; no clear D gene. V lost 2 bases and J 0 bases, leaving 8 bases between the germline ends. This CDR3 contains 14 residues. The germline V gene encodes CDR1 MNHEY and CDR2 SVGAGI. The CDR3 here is CASSYQQSSYEQYF. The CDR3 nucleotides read TGTGCCAGCAGTTACCAACAGAGCTCCTACGAGCAGTACTTC.

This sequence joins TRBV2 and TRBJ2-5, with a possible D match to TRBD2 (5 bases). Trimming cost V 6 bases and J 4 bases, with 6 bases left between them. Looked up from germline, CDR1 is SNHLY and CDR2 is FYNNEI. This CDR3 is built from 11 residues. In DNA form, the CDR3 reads TGTGCCAGCAGGGCGGGAGAGACCCAGTACTTC. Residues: CASRAGETQYF.

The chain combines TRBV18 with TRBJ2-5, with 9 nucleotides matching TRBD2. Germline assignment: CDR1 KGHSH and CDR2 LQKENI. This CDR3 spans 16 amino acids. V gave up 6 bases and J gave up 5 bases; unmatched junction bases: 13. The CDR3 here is CASSPISGGAGETQYF. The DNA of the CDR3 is TGTGCCAGCTCGCCTATTAGCGGGGGCGCCGGTGAGACCCAGTACTTC.

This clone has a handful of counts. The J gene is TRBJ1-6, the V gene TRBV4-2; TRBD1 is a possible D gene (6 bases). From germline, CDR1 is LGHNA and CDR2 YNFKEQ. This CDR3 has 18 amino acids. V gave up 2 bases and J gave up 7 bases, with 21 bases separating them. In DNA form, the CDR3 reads TGTGCCAGCAGCCAACTTGTCGACCGGGCGAGGGGGAATTCACCCCTCCACTTT. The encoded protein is CASSQLVDRARGNSPLHF.